This T cell receptor (beta chain) was sequenced in a study of spatial heterogeneity in lung cancer. Study-level background: Sequence detection consistently recorded a greater number of beta-chain than alpha-chain sequences.

Study-level results: More often at tumor resection than at routine follow-up, ubiquitous expanded tumor TCRs were detected in the blood.

The ends were cut back, 6 bases at V and 0 bases at J, with 14 bases in the middle. The CDR3 loop spans 15 amino acids. Germline assignment: CDR1 MNHEY and CDR2 SVGEGT. TCRdb re-called the 5' RACE reads through MiXCR, storing one row per CDR3 protein. The table records tens of thousands of distinct CDR3 sequences, more than 4.5% of them present only once. The table lists this clonotype with many counts. The antigen remains undetermined. The time point denotes: sample taken at primary tumor resection. Patients with untreated early-stage non-small cell lung cancer, numbering 72, were the donors. The input material, whole RNA from tumor, nontumor lung or frozen PBMC, was sequenced unsorted.

The sequences come from PBMCs, collected at surgery. The gene calls are TRBV6-2 or TRBV6-3 and TRBJ2-5; TRBD1 is a possible D gene (5 bases). The receptor's source is a female donor with early-stage non-small cell lung cancer. CDR3 in amino acids: CASRYRFPYQETQYF. The CDR3 nucleotides are TGTGCCAGCAGATACAGGTTCCCGTACCAAGAGACCCAGTACTTC.